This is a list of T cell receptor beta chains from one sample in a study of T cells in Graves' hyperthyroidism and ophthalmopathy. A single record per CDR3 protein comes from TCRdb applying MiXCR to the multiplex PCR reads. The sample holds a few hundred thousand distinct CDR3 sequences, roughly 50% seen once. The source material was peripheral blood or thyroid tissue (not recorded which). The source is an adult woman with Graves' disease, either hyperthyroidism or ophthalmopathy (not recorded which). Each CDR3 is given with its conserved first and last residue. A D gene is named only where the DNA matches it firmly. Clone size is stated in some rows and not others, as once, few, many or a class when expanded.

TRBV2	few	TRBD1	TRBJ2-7	TGTGCCAGCAGTTTTTGGGACAGGGTCTACGAGCAGTACTTC	CASSFWDRVYEQYF
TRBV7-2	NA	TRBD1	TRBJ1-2	TGTGCCAGCAGCCAGCGACAGGGTGGCGGCTACACCTTC	CASSQRQGGGYTF
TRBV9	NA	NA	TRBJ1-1	TGTGCCAGCAGCGTTAAACCGCGTGTCGGGAACACTGAAGCTTTCTTT	CASSVKPRVGNTEAFF
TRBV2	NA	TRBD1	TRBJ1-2	TGTGCCAGACAGGGGCCATGGTCGGACTATGGCTACACCTTC	CARQGPWSDYGYTF
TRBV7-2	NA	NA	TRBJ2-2	TGTGCCACGGAGGATCCCGGGGAGCTGTTTTTT	CATEDPGELFF
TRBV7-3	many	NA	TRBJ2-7	TGTGCCAGCAGCTTAATCGTGGGAGGCGAGCAGTACTTC	CASSLIVGGEQYF
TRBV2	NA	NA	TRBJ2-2	TGTGCCAGCAGTGAAATCGGCAGGGGTACCGGGGAGCTGTTTTTT	CASSEIGRGTGELFF
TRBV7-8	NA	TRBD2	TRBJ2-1	TGTGCCAGCTATAGGACTAGCGGGAGGATAACCTACAATGAGCAGTTCTTC	CASYRTSGRITYNEQFF
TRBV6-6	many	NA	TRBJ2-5	TGTGCCAGCAGTCCCGGGACACCGCGAGAGACCCAGTACTTC	CASSPGTPRETQYF
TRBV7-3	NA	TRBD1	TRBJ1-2	TGTGCCAGCAGCCCCGGGGACAGTAACTATGGCTACACCTTC	CASSPGDSNYGYTF
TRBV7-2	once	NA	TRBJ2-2	TGTGCCAGCAGCTTAAGATTTCGGGACTCGGACACCGGGGAGCTGTTTTTT	CASSLRFRDSDTGELFF
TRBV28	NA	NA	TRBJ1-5	TGTGCCAGCACCCCCGGGGGGTTCAATCAGCCCCAGCATTTT	CASTPGGFNQPQHF
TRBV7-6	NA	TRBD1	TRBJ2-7	TGTGCCAGCAGTCCCGGGACGGACAGGGTCGGGCAGTACTTC	CASSPGTDRVGQYF
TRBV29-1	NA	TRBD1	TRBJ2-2	TGCAGCGTTGCCCAGACAGGGTCTGGCACCGGGGAGCTGTTTTTT	CSVAQTGSGTGELFF
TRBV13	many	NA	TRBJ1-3	TGTGCCAGCAGGAAGATGGGGTCTGGAAACACCATATATTTT	CASRKMGSGNTIYF
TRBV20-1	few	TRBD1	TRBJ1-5	TGCAGTGCTAGTCACAGGGGGCGCGATCAGCCCCAGCATTTT	CSASHRGRDQPQHF
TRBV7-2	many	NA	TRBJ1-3	TGTGCCAGCAGCTTAGGGGCAAACCGTGGAAACACCATATATTTT	CASSLGANRGNTIYF
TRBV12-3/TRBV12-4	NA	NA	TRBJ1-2	TGTGCCAGCAGTTGGCAGGGCAACTCTGGAAACACCTTC	CASSWQGNSGNTF
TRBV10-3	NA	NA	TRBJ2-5	TGTGCCAGCAGTTACTCGATACGGGACGGGGAGACCCAGTACTTC	CASSYSIRDGETQYF
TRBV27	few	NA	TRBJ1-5	TGTGCCAGCAGCCGCGACAGAGATAGCAATCAGCCCCAGCATTTT	CASSRDRDSNQPQHF
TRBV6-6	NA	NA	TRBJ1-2	TGTGCCATCAGTGAGCAACGGATCTATGGCTACACCTTC	CAISEQRIYGYTF
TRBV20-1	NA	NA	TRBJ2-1	TGCAGTGCTCAGAGGGGCAATGAGCAGTTCTTC	CSAQRGNEQFF
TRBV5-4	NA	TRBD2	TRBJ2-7	TGTGCCAGCAGCCCAGTTGGTGGGGCTAGCGGACCTCCAGACGAGCAGTACTTC	CASSPVGGASGPPDEQYF
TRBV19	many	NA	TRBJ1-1	TGTGCCAGTAGTCGCCGCGAAGCACAGGGAAACACTGAAGCTTTCTTT	CASSRREAQGNTEAFF
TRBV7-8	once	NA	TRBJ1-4	TGTGCCAGCAGCACAGGGCGCCAATTTCGGACGAACGAAAAACTGTTTTTT	CASSTGRQFRTNEKLFF
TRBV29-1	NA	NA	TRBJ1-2	TGCAGCGTGGACGGTCTACCAAACTATGGCTACACCTTC	CSVDGLPNYGYTF
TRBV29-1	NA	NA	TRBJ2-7	TGCAGCGCACAACAGGGTGGTCTCTCCTACGAGCAGTACTTC	CSAQQGGLSYEQYF
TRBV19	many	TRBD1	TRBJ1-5	TGTGCCAGTAGTGCCGACAGGGGGCGACGTCAGCCCCAGCATTTT	CASSADRGRRQPQHF